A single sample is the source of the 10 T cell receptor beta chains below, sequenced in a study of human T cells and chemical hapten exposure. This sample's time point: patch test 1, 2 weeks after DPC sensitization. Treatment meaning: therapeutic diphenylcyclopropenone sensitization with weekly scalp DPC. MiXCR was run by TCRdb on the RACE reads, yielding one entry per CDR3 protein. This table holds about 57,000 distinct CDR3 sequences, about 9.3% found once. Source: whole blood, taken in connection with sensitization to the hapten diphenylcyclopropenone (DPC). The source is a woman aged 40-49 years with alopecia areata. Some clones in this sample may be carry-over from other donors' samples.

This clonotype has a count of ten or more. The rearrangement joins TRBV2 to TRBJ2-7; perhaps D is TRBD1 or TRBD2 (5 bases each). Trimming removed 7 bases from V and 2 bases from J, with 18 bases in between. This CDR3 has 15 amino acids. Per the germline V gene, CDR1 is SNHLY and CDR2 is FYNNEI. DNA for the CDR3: TGTGCCAGCATTGGGGACGGAAGGAGAGCCTACGAGCAGTACTTC. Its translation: CASIGDGRRAYEQYF.

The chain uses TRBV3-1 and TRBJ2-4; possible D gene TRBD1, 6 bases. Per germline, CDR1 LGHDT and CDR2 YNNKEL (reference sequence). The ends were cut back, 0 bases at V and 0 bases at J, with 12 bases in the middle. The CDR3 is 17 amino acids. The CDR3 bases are TGTGCCAGCAGCCAAGATAAGGGGGATCTAGCCAAAAACATTCAGTACTTC. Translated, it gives CASSQDKGDLAKNIQYF.

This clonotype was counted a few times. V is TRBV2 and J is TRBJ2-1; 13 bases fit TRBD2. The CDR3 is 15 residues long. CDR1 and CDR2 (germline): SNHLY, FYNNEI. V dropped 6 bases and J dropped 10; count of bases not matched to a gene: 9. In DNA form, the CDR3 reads TGTGCCAGCAGGCAACTAGCGGGAGGGTACGACGAGCAGTTCTTC. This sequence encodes CASRQLAGGYDEQFF.

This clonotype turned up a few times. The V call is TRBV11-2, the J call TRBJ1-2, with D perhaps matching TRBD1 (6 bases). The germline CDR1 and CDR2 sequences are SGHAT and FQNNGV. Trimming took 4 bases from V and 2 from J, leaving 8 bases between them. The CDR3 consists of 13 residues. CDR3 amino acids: CASSSQGNYGYTF. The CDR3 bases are TGTGCCAGCAGCTCACAGGGAAACTATGGCTACACCTTC.

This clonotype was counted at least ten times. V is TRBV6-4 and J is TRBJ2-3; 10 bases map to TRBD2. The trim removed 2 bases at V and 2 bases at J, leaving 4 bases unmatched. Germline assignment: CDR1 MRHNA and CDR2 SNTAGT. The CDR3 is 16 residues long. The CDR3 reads CASSDGLAGDTDTQYF. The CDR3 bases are TGTGCCAGCAGTGACGGGCTAGCGGGGGACACAGATACGCAGTATTTT.

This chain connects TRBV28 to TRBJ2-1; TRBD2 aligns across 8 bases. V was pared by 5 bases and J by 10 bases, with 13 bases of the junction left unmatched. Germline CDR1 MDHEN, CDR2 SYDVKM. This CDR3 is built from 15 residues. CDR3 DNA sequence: TGTGCCAGCAGTACACCTAGCGGGCCTCGGGGGGAGCAGTTCTTC. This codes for CASSTPSGPRGEQFF.

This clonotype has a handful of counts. The CDR3 nucleotides read TGTGCCAGCAGTTATAATCCGGAAAACACTGAAGCTTTCTTT. Translating it yields CASSYNPENTEAFF. The rearrangement links TRBV6-2 or TRBV6-3 to TRBJ1-1; D is unclear. The CDR3 covers 14 residues. From germline, CDR1 is MNHEY and CDR2 SVGEGT. The V end was cut by 3 bases, the J end by 2 bases, with 10 bases between.

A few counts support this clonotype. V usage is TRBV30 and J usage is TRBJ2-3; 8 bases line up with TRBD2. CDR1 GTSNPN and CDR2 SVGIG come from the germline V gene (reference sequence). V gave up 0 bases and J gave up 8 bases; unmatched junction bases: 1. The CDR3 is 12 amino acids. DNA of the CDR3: TGTGCCTGGAGTGTACGGGAGGGTACGCAGTATTTT. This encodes CAWSVREGTQYF.

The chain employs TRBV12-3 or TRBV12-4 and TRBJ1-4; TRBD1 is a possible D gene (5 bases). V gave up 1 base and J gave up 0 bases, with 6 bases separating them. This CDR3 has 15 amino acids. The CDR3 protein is CASSLEGATNEKLFF. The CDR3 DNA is TGTGCCAGCAGTTTAGAAGGGGCAACTAATGAAAAACTGTTTTTT.

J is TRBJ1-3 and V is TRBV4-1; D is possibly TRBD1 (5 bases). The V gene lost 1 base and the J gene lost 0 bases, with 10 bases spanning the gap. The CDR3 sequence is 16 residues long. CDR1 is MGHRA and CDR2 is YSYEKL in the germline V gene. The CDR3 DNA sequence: TGCGCCAGCAGCCAAGTTGGGGGGGGCTCTGGAAACACCATATATTTT. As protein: CASSQVGGGSGNTIYF.